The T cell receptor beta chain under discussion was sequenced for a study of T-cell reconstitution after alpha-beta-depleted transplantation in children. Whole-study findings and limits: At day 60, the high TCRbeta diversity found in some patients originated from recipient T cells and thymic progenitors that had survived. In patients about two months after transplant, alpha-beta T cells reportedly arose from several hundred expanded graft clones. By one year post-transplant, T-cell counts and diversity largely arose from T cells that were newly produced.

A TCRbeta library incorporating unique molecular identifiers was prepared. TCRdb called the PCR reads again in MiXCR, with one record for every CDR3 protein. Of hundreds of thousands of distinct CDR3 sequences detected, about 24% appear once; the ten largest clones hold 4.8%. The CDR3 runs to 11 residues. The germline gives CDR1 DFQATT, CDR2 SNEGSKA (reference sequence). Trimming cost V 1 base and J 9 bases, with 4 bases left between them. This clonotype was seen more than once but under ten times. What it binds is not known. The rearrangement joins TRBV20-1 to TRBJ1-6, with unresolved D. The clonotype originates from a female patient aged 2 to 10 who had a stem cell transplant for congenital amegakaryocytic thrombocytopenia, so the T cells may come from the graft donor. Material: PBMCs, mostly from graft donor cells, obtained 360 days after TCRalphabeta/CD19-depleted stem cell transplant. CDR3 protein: CSARGGSPLHF. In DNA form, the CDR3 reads TGCAGTGCTAGAGGTGGTTCACCCCTCCACTTT.